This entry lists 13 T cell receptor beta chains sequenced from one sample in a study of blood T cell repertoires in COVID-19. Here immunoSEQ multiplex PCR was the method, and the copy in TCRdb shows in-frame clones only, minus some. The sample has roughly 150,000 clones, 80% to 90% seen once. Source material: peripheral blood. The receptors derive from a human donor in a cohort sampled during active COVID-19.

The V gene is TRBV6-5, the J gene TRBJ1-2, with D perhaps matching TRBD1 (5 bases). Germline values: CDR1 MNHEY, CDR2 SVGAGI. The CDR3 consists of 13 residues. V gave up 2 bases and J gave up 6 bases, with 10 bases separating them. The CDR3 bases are TGTGCCAGCAGTTACGGGGCAGTAAATGGCTACACCTTC. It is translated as CASSYGAVNGYTF.

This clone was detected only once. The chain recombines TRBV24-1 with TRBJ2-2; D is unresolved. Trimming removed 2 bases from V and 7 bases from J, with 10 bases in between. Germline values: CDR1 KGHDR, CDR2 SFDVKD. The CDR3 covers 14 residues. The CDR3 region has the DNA TGTGCCACCAGTGATTCAGACTTAAGCGGGGAGCTGTTTTTT. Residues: CATSDSDLSGELFF.

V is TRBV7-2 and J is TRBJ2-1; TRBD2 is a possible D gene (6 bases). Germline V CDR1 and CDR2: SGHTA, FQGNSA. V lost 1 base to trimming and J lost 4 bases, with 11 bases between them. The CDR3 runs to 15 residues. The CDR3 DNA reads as TGTGCCAGCAGCTTAGGGAGGGCAGGGTACAATGAGCAGTTCTTC. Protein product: CASSLGRAGYNEQFF.

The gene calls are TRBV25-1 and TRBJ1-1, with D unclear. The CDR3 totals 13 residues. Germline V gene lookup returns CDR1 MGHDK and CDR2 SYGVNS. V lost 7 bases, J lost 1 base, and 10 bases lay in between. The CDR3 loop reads CASTGYRNTEAFF. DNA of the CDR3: TGTGCCAGCACGGGGTATCGGAACACTGAAGCTTTCTTT.

CDR3 in amino acids: CASSRMGTGGSPLHF. Written as DNA, the CDR3 is TGTGCCAGCAGCCGTATGGGGACGGGGGGTTCACCCCTCCACTTT. This sequence joins TRBV14 and TRBJ1-6; perhaps TRBD1 as D (5 bases). Germline CDR1 is SGHDN and CDR2 is FVKESK. The CDR3 contains 15 residues. V dropped 4 bases and J dropped 9 bases, with 16 bases sitting between them.

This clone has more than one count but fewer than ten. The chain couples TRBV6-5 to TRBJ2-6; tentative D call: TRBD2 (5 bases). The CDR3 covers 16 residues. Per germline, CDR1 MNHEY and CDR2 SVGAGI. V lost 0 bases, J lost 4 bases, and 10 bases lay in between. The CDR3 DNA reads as TGTGCCAGCAGTTACTCGACTGGGAGAGGGGCCAACGTCCTGACTTTC. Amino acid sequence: CASSYSTGRGANVLTF.

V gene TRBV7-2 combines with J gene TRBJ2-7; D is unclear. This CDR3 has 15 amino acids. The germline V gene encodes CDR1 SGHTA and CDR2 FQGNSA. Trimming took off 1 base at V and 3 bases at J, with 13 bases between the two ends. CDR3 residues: CASSLVATEYYEQYF. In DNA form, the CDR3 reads TGTGCCAGCAGCTTAGTCGCCACTGAGTACTACGAGCAGTACTTC.

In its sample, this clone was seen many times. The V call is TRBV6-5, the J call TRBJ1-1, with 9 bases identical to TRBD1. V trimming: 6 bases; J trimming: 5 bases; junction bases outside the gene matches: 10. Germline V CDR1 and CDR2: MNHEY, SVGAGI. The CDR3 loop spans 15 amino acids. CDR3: CASSAVQGAGTEAFF. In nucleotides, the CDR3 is TGTGCCAGCAGCGCCGTACAGGGGGCAGGAACTGAAGCTTTCTTT.

The CDR3 DNA is TGTGCCAGCAGCTTAGAGGGGGCTTCCTACAATGAGCAGTTCTTC. Translation: CASSLEGASYNEQFF. V gene TRBV7-2 combines with J gene TRBJ2-1; 7 positions match TRBD1. This CDR3 has 15 residues. Germline assignment: CDR1 SGHTA and CDR2 FQGNSA. The V and J ends lost 1 base and 1 base, in that order; junction bases with no gene match: 1. The full variable domain, rest sourced from reference TRBV7-2 and TRBJ2-1, is GAGVSQSPSNKVTEKGKDVELRCDPISGHTALYWYRQSLGQGLEFLIYFQGNSAPDKSGLPSDRFSAERTGGSVSTLTIQRTQQEDSAVYLCASSLEGASYNEQFFGPGTRLTVL.

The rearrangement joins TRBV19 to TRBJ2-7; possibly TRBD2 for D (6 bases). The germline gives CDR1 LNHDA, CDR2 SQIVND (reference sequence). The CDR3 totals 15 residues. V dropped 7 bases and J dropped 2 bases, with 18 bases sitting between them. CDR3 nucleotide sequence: TGTGCCAGTACTAAGAAGTGGGACTCAGCCTACGAGCAGTACTTC. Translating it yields CASTKKWDSAYEQYF.

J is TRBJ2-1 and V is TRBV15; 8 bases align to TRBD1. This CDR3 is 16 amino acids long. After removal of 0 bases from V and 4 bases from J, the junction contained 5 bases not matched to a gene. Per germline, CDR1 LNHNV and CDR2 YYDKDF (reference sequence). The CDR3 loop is CATSREPRGLYNEQFF. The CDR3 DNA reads TGTGCCACCAGCAGAGAGCCCAGGGGGCTTTACAATGAGCAGTTCTTC.

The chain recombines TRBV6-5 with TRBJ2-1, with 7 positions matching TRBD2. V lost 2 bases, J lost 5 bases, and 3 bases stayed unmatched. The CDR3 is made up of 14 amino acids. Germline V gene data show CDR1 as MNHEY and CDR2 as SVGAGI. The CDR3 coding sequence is TGTGCCAGCAGTTACAGGCTAGCGGACAATGAGCAGTTCTTC. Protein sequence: CASSYRLADNEQFF.

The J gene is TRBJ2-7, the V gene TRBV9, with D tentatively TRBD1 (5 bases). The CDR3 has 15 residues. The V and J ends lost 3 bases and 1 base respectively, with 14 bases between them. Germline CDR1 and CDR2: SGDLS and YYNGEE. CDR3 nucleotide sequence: TGTGCCAGCAGCGACTCAGGGTTCTCATCCTACGAGCAGTACTTC. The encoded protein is CASSDSGFSSYEQYF.